This T cell receptor (beta chain) was observed in a study of beta chain features in type 1 diabetes. General study results and limits: Among patients with Type 1 diabetes, TCRB CDR3s were moderately but significantly shorter in every one of the four CD4+ subsets.

Germline loops: CDR1 SGHDT, CDR2 YYEEEE. The germline V and J ends were trimmed by 0 bases and 3 bases, with 15 bases remaining between them. The CDR3 runs 16 residues. About this clone: Its matching antigen is unknown.

Stem cell-like memory, regulatory, central memory and naive CD4+ cells were sorted via CD45RO/CCR7/CD25/CD127/CD95/CD27. Expressed TCRB transcripts were sequenced because the isolated RNA had all been reverse transcribed beforehand. Libraries were prepared by immunoSEQ multiplex PCR; TCRdb keeps only in-frame clonotypes and omits some of them. The sample carries under 850,000 clones, roughly 13% recorded once. Sample: naive CD4+ T cells from blood. The TCR was taken from a man aged 18 to 30 with type 1 diabetes. The rearrangement links TRBV5-6 to TRBJ1-1; D call uncertain. The CDR3 reads CASSLGSAGSDTEAFF. The CDR3 coding sequence is TGTGCCAGCAGCTTGGGATCGGCAGGATCGGACACTGAAGCTTTCTTT.